The rows below give T cell receptor beta chains drawn from one sample of a study of high-grade serous ovarian cancer treatment subgroups. Using immunoSEQ multiplex PCR, the repertoire was profiled, and TCRdb retains in-frame clones only, with some absent. The sample includes approximately 36,000 clones, roughly three quarters seen only once; the top ten take roughly 3%. The sample comprised tumor tissue. The origin of the receptors is a human donor with high-grade serous ovarian cancer. The CDR3 runs from the conserved cysteine through the conserved F or W. D genes are given only for firm matches. Part of the rows lack a size; the others show once, few, many or a class for expanded clones.

d_gene,v_gene,abundance,j_gene,CDR3aa,CDR3nt
TRBD2,TRBV27,-,TRBJ2-1,CASRDRLAGGAEQFF,TGTGCCAGCAGGGACCGACTAGCGGGAGGAGCCGAGCAGTTCTTC
-,TRBV10-3,-,TRBJ1-2,CAITSGNYGYTF,TGTGCCATCACGAGCGGTAACTATGGCTACACCTTC
-,TRBV15,-,TRBJ2-1,CATSRGPGLNEQFF,TGTGCCACCAGCAGAGGACCAGGCCTCAATGAGCAGTTCTTC
TRBD1,TRBV11-2,-,TRBJ2-7,CASSMRTGAEQYF,TGTGCCAGCAGCATGCGGACAGGGGCCGAGCAGTACTTC
-,TRBV30,few,TRBJ2-7,CAWSVGQTYEQYF,TGTGCCTGGAGTGTAGGGCAGACCTACGAGCAGTACTTC
-,TRBV5-1,-,TRBJ2-1,CASSLSPGGTYNEQFF,TGCGCCAGCAGCCTTTCCCCTGGCGGTACCTACAATGAGCAGTTCTTC
-,TRBV27,-,TRBJ2-2,CASSLTPQIGELFF,TGTGCCAGCAGTTTAACGCCACAGATCGGGGAGCTGTTTTTT
-,TRBV28,-,TRBJ1-1,CASSYFRDTEAFF,TGTGCCAGCAGTTACTTCAGGGACACTGAAGCTTTCTTT
-,TRBV18,few,TRBJ1-5,CASSPGDNYQPQHF,TGTGCCAGCTCCCCCGGGGACAACTATCAGCCCCAGCATTTT
-,TRBV29-1,-,TRBJ2-7,CSASRGYEQYF,TGCAGCGCCTCTAGGGGCTACGAGCAGTACTTC
TRBD2,TRBV7-2,-,TRBJ2-7,CASSFGLAGNYEQYF,TGTGCCAGCAGCTTCGGACTAGCGGGCAACTACGAGCAGTACTTC
-,TRBV11-3,-,TRBJ2-5,CASSFPGGYQETQYF,TGTGCCAGCAGCTTCCCCGGGGGTTACCAAGAGACCCAGTACTTC
-,TRBV7-3,-,TRBJ2-1,CASSSLQGSVGEQFF,TGTGCCAGCAGCTCACTACAGGGTTCCGTGGGTGAGCAGTTCTTC
TRBD1,TRBV11-2,-,TRBJ2-1,CASSLQGQLYNEQFF,TGTGCCAGCAGCCTCCAGGGACAGCTCTACAATGAGCAGTTCTTC
TRBD2,TRBV30,-,TRBJ2-7,CAWKGGSSYEQYF,TGTGCCTGGAAAGGCGGGAGCTCCTACGAGCAGTACTTC
-,TRBV6-5,-,TRBJ2-3,CASSPRSGRGYF,TGTGCCAGCAGTCCCCGTAGCGGACGAGGGTATTTT
TRBD1,TRBV27,-,TRBJ2-7,CAIVGQGLSLYSYEQYF,TGTGCCATTGTGGGACAGGGGCTTTCCTTATACTCCTACGAGCAGTACTTC
TRBD2,TRBV6-6,few,TRBJ2-7,CASSYGWSGGAYEQYF,TGTGCCAGCAGTTACGGATGGTCGGGAGGGGCCTACGAGCAGTACTTC
-,TRBV4-1,-,TRBJ1-2,CASSQEGQAIGYTF,TGCGCCAGCAGCCAAGAAGGCCAGGCCATTGGCTACACCTTC
TRBD2,TRBV18,-,TRBJ2-1,CASSPVGASGRANEQFF,TGTGCCAGCTCACCAGTTGGGGCTAGCGGGAGGGCCAATGAGCAGTTCTTC
-,TRBV7-6,-,TRBJ2-5,CASSLPGFQETQYF,TGTGCCAGCAGCTTACCGGGATTCCAAGAGACCCAGTACTTC
-,TRBV2,few,TRBJ2-7,CASSYYSYEQYF,TGTGCCAGCAGTTACTATTCCTACGAGCAGTACTTC
TRBD1,TRBV5-6,few,TRBJ1-5,CASSFGQGQPQHF,TGTGCCAGCAGCTTCGGACAGGGACAGCCCCAGCATTTT
-,TRBV5-4,-,TRBJ1-6,CASSRHPYNSPLHF,TGTGCCAGCAGCCGTCACCCCTATAATTCACCCCTCCACTTT
-,TRBV9,-,TRBJ1-2,CASSVSPGGSYGYTF,TGTGCCAGCAGCGTATCCCCAGGCGGATCATATGGCTACACCTTC
-,TRBV7-2,-,TRBJ1-5,CASSLGRGQPQHF,TGTGCCAGCAGCTTAGGCCGAGGTCAGCCCCAGCATTTT
-,TRBV5-6,-,TRBJ2-7,CASSLDRSGEQYF,TGTGCCAGCAGCTTGGACAGGAGCGGGGAGCAGTACTTC
-,TRBV27,-,TRBJ1-2,CASSPHWQVRRDGYTF,TGTGCCAGCAGTCCCCATTGGCAGGTGAGGAGGGATGGCTACACCTTC
-,TRBV7-3,-,TRBJ1-2,CASSLVSSDVYTF,TGTGCCAGCAGCTTAGTTTCCAGCGACGTCTACACCTTC
-,TRBV15,-,TRBJ2-2,CATSRRDGELFF,TGTGCCACCAGCAGAAGGGACGGGGAGCTGTTTTTT
TRBD2,TRBV7-2,-,TRBJ2-4,CASSLSGGRAKNIQYF,TGTGCCAGCAGCTTAAGTGGCGGGAGAGCCAAAAACATTCAGTACTTC
TRBD2,TRBV11-2,-,TRBJ2-4,CASSLGTSGALAKNIQYF,TGTGCCAGCAGCTTAGGAACTAGCGGGGCTCTAGCCAAAAACATTCAGTACTTC
-,TRBV7-9,-,TRBJ2-1,CASSGVPQGGSINEQFF,TGTGCCAGCAGCGGAGTGCCCCAAGGAGGGTCCATCAATGAGCAGTTCTTC
-,TRBV11-2,-,TRBJ1-1,CASSLGSSGGAFF,TGTGCCAGCAGCTTAGGCTCGAGTGGCGGAGCTTTCTTT
TRBD2,TRBV11-2,-,TRBJ2-1,CASTLGMLAGGQSYNEQFF,TGTGCCAGCACCCTAGGGATGCTAGCGGGAGGGCAATCCTACAATGAGCAGTTCTTC
-,TRBV28,few,TRBJ2-3,CASSPTGDTQYF,TGTGCCAGCAGCCCGACGGGAGATACGCAGTATTTT
-,TRBV4-3,-,TRBJ1-6,CASSQGTQGNSPLHF,TGCGCCAGCAGCCAAGGAACACAGGGCAATTCACCCCTCCACTTT
-,TRBV18,-,TRBJ2-5,CASSPQEIQETQYF,TGTGCCAGCTCACCTCAGGAGATACAAGAGACCCAGTACTTC
-,TRBV9,-,TRBJ1-1,CASSPVPAVNTEAFF,TGTGCCAGCAGCCCTGTTCCAGCAGTGAACACTGAAGCTTTCTTT
TRBD1,TRBV28,-,TRBJ2-5,CASRETGSRETQYF,TGTGCCAGCAGAGAGACAGGGTCTAGGGAGACCCAGTACTTC
TRBD1,TRBV11-2,once,TRBJ2-3,CASSGTGSTDTQYF,TGTGCCAGCAGCGGGACAGGGTCCACAGATACGCAGTATTTT
-,TRBV28,-,TRBJ1-1,CASSSAGGGGTEAFF,TGTGCCAGCAGTTCCGCGGGGGGTGGGGGCACTGAAGCTTTCTTT
TRBD1,TRBV6-1,-,TRBJ2-3,CASSRDRFTDTQYF,TGTGCCAGCAGTAGGGACAGATTTACAGATACGCAGTATTTT
-,TRBV5-4,once,TRBJ1-3,CASTRDGSGNTIYF,TGTGCCAGCACCCGAGACGGATCTGGAAACACCATATATTTT
-,TRBV28,-,TRBJ1-5,CASSLRVAGNQPQHF,TGTGCCAGCAGTTTAAGGGTCGCTGGCAATCAGCCCCAGCATTTT
TRBD1,TRBV28,-,TRBJ1-5,CASSPRFGTGDNQPQHF,TGTGCCAGCAGTCCGAGGTTCGGGACAGGGGACAATCAGCCCCAGCATTTT